This T cell receptor beta chain appears in the sequencing data of a study of T cell repertoires in cytomegalovirus infection. About the study: HLA-B-restricted CMV epitopes that are well studied, plus recently identified HLA-C-restricted ones, were used by the study. TCR beta signatures that were public indicated CMV infection and matching HLA type.

Whole-study results and caveats: The study identified carriers of CMV plus the relevant HLA from cumulative public TCR beta family frequency. Within the response measured ex vivo, HLA-C-restricted CMV-specific TCR beta clonotypes were dominant.

Comments on this clonotype: Its antigen remains unidentified.

MiXCR was run by TCRdb on the reads, yielding one entry per CDR3 protein. The profile covers some 800,000 distinct CDR3 sequences, with approximately 32% appearing a single time and roughly an eighth taken by the ten largest. V dropped 5 bases and J dropped 0 bases, with 13 bases sitting between them. This CDR3 region has 16 residues. The input for sequencing was cultured CD8+ T cells from PBMCs, taken from culture after CMV antigen stimulation. The chain has TRBV12-3 or TRBV12-4 and TRBJ2-2, with D perhaps TRBD1 (6 bases). This sequence was found in a human donor in good health (CMV status not recorded). Some clones in this sample may be carry-over from other donors' samples. The CDR3 DNA follows: TGTGCCAGCAGTCCCCCGACAGGCGCGAACACCGGGGAGCTGTTTTTT. This encodes CASSPPTGANTGELFF.